These T cell receptor beta chains were read from a single sample in a study of CD8+ T cells in alopecia areata. The assay was immunoSEQ multiplex PCR, and TCRdb's table has in-frame clones only and misses some. The sample consists of some 190,000 clones, approximately 67% of them appearing once. Source: CD4+ T cells sorted from blood, taken around week 50, from a patient treated with tofacitinib. The receptors originated from a human donor with alopecia areata. CDR3s leave out the opening cysteine and the closing phenylalanine or tryptophan.

>TRBV6-5
ASSYGASQY
>TRBV29-1
SVEENFPRETQY
>TRBV7-9
ASSATFGTPLH
>TRBV6-5
ASSYSRAGNQPQH
>TRBV29-1
SVEGYGGSYEQY
>TRBV7-7
ASSLQLAGGVTGELF
>TRBV27
ASGSRNEKLF
>TRBV7-2
ASSSTGYEQY
>TRBV30
AWSVQGVGELF
>TRBV30
AWTSGQETQY
>TRBV29-1
SVAVAYEQY
>TRBV30
AWAGGDNQPQH
>TRBV23-1
ASSPSYIYWANVLT
>TRBV29-1
SGVVRNEQF
>TRBV6-1
ASSGNSPGVH
>TRBV28
ASRAWAGTSQETQY
>TRBV29-1
SVESRANEKLF
>TRBV29-1
STRGLAGSYNEQF
>TRBV5-1
ASSLGRSYEQY
>TRBV6-1
ASSGRWGDEQY
>TRBV25-1
ASSDAGASTQY
>TRBV29-1
SVGWTASNTEAF
>TRBV30
AWEQGSGGINEQF
>TRBV5-1
ASSPEGGGVWETQY
>TRBV29-1
SVDVGAYGYT
>TRBV9
ASSQQGLPLH
>TRBV29-1
SVVPITDTQY
>TRBV25-1
ASSELAGNYGYT
>TRBV29-1
SVAGTLGSQNEKLF
>TRBV30
AWSLDLAGGQETQY
>TRBV5-4
ASSTAAQGLNTGELF
>TRBV7-9
ASSLDPTGTEAF
>TRBV7-8
ASSLVAGYEQY
>TRBV2
ASSERGVAKNIQY
>TRBV30
AWSVEGQGAKSYEQY
>TRBV6-6
ASSGLAGTYEQY
>TRBV4-3
ASSQEVGRSYGYT
>TRBV4-3
ASSQDQGTDTQY
>TRBV5-6
ASSLLGDFTEAF
>TRBV18
ASSPDGAPNTEAF
>TRBV5-1
ASSQGQVAGYT
>TRBV5-6
ASSRHSLAF
>TRBV11-2
ASSLGVGSITDTQY
>TRBV2
ASNRGGRTEAF
>TRBV5-6
ASSLVTAGEYTGELF
>TRBV6-4
ASSDEVGYEQF
>TRBV7-3
ASSSQTGRVAEAF
>TRBV29-1
SVTIGQMNTEAF
>TRBV30
AWNDGSGYSTDTQY
>TRBV7-9
ASEGGIEQF
>TRBV5-1
ASSFAGQSYEQY
>TRBV11-3
ASSFFDTQY
>TRBV29-1
SSLLVGRGLYQETQY
>TRBV29-1
SGGILSDTQY
>TRBV4-3
ASSLGQLFTDTQY
>TRBV5-1
ASSGMTGNYDYT
>TRBV25-1
ASSEGGYGIGYT
>TRBV5-1
ASSLASYNEQF